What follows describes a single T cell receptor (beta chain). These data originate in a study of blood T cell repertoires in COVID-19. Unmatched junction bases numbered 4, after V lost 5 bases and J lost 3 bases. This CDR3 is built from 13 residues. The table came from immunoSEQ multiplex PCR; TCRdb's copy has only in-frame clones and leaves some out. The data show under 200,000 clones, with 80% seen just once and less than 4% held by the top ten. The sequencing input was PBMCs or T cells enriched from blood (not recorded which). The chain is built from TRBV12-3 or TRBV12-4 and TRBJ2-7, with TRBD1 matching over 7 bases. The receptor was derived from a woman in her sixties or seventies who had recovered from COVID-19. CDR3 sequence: CASSTRDSYEQYF. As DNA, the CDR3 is TGTGCCAGCAGTACCCGGGACAGCTACGAGCAGTACTTC.